These 27 T cell receptor beta chains originate from one sample sequenced in a study of T cell responses to AZD1222 COVID-19 vaccine listed by TCRdb under 2021. In the paper's terms, the time point label means: baseline before first vaccination. Library construction relied on the immunoSEQ multiplex PCR assay. TCRdb's version of the immuneACCESS table is confined to in-frame rearrangements and falls short of the full clone set. An unresolved V gene accounts for under half of the shortfall where checked; the remainder is of unknown origin. Across this sample there are approximately 120,000 clones, with more than 75% seen only once. Around 12% of the sample is in the top ten clones. The specimen was peripheral blood, collected on day 0 of AZD1222 vaccination. The receptors here all came from an adult in good health.

The rearrangement joins TRBV5-1 to TRBJ1-1; weak D call: TRBD1 (6 bases). Germline V lookup: CDR1 SGHRS, CDR2 YFSETQ. This CDR3 region has 15 residues. V was shortened by 4 bases and J by 4 bases, with 17 bases between the two germline ends. CDR3 in amino acids: CASSRDIGGATEAFF. The DNA for the CDR3 is TGCGCCAGCAGCAGAGACATCGGGGGGGCCACTGAAGCTTTCTTT.

The chain has TRBV5-6 and TRBJ1-5; 12 nucleotides agree with TRBD1. The CDR3 runs 16 residues. Germline V gene lookup returns CDR1 SGHDT and CDR2 YYEEEE. Trimming at V came to 0 bases and at J to 6 bases, leaving 4 bases not matched to a gene. Here the CDR3 DNA reads TGTGCCAGCAGCTTGGAGGGACAGGGGGCAGGTCAGCCCCAGCATTTT. Translation: CASSLEGQGAGQPQHF. Variable domain in full (rest from reference TRBV5-6 and TRBJ1-5): DAGVTQSPTHLIKTRGQQVTLRCSPKSGHDTVSWYQQALGQGPQFIFQYYEEEERQRGNFPDRFSGHQFPNYSSELNVNALLLGDSALYLCASSLEGQGAGQPQHFGDGTRLSIL.

The V gene is TRBV18, the J gene TRBJ2-1; 7 positions match TRBD2. Germline assignment: CDR1 KGHSH and CDR2 LQKENI. V lost 2 bases to trimming and J lost 4 bases; unmatched junction nucleotides: 5. The CDR3 consists of 15 residues. The CDR3 sequence is CASSPLGLVYNEQFF. The CDR3 DNA sequence: TGTGCCAGCTCACCATTAGGACTAGTTTACAATGAGCAGTTCTTC.

The chain carries TRBV6-2 or TRBV6-3 and TRBJ2-4; D may be TRBD2 (7 bases). The CDR3 covers 18 residues. V gave up 2 bases and J gave up 4 bases, with 21 bases separating them. Germline loops: CDR1 MNHEY, CDR2 SVGEGT. The CDR3 bases are TGTGCCAGCAGTTACCAAGGGGGGAAGGGAGGGAGGAAAAACATTCAGTACTTC. This translates into CASSYQGGKGGRKNIQYF.

This rearrangement joins TRBV3-1 (or the pseudogene TRBV3-2) to TRBJ2-1; D perhaps matches TRBD1 (5 bases). Per germline, CDR1 LGHDT and CDR2 YNNKEL (reference sequence). The CDR3 covers 13 residues. Trimming took 8 bases from V and 5 from J, leaving 13 bases between them. In DNA, the CDR3 is TGTGCCAGCGTGGGGCTTAGGAACAATGAGCAGTTCTTC. This sequence encodes CASVGLRNNEQFF.

This clone was observed a single time. The chain uses TRBV14 and TRBJ1-1, with D maybe TRBD1 (5 bases). CDR1 is SGHDN, CDR2 FVKESK, per germline. The CDR3 totals 14 residues. Between the trimmed V and J ends, which lost 2 bases and 2 bases, there was a span of 9 bases. In DNA, the CDR3 is TGTGCCAGCAGCCAACCCCGGGACAACACTGAAGCTTTCTTT. Residues: CASSQPRDNTEAFF.

This clone was seen just once. CDR3 sequence reads: CASSLFSGRETQYF. CDR3 nucleotide sequence: TGCGCCAGCAGCTTGTTTTCCGGGAGAGAGACCCAGTACTTC. This chain connects TRBV5-1 to TRBJ2-5, with D possibly matching TRBD2 (6 bases). Trimming left V 1 base short and J 4 bases short, with 11 bases between. The CDR3 contains 14 residues. CDR1 SGHRS and CDR2 YFSETQ come from the germline V gene.

Only one count was recorded for this clone. V is TRBV18 and J is TRBJ1-1; the D gene is possibly TRBD1 (5 bases). The V end lost 3 bases, the J end lost 0 bases, and 11 bases lay between the germline ends. The CDR3 length is 15 residues. Germline lookup yields CDR1 KGHSH and CDR2 LQKENI. CDR3 region: CASSPSPDMNTEAFF. DNA for the CDR3: TGTGCCAGCTCACCTTCGCCGGACATGAACACTGAAGCTTTCTTT.

This clone was seen only once. The V and J genes are TRBV10-3 and TRBJ1-1; D unclear. The CDR3 contains 12 residues. CDR1 is ENHRY, CDR2 SYGVKD, per germline. V lost 0 bases and J lost 10, with 9 bases in between. This CDR3 is CAISESGGRAFF. The CDR3 bases are TGTGCCATCAGTGAGTCGGGAGGGCGAGCTTTCTTT.

This chain uses TRBV9 with TRBJ2-4; 7 bases fit TRBD2. The CDR3 sequence is 16 residues long. V shed 3 bases and J 5 bases; nucleotides not matched to a gene: 11. The germline CDR1 and CDR2 sequences are SGDLS and YYNGEE. The CDR3 DNA follows: TGTGCCAGCAGCGGGAGGGGTGGCGGGAGCGAAAACATTCAGTACTTC. Its protein is CASSGRGGGSENIQYF.

V usage is TRBV24-1 and J usage is TRBJ1-2; no clear D gene. Germline assignment: CDR1 KGHDR and CDR2 SFDVKD. V lost 4 bases and J lost 4, with 12 bases in between. The CDR3 is 14 residues long. The CDR3 DNA is TGTGCCACCAGTGACCCGACAAAAAGCTATGGCTACACCTTC. Protein: CATSDPTKSYGYTF.

In regard to this clone: This CDR3 is also generated by other DNA sequences in the sample. The CDR3 DNA sequence: TGTGCCAGTAGTCTAGCGAGAGGGACAGATACGCAGTATTTT. It yields the protein CASSLARGTDTQYF. The chain joins TRBV19 to TRBJ2-3, with D perhaps matching TRBD2 (6 bases). V was cut by 5 bases and J by 3 bases, with 12 bases left in between. The CDR3 runs 14 residues. Germline CDR1 reads LNHDA; CDR2 reads SQIVND (reference sequence).

The CDR3 region has the DNA TGTGCCACCAAGTTAGAGAGCTCCTACGAGCAGTACTTC. Its translation: CATKLESSYEQYF. This chain connects TRBV2 to TRBJ2-7; D ambiguous. CDR1 is SNHLY, CDR2 FYNNEI, per germline. V lost 10 bases and J lost 0, with 13 bases in between. The CDR3 is made up of 13 amino acids. Filled out from reference TRBV2 and TRBJ2-7, the complete variable domain reads EPEVTQTPSHQVTQMGQEVILRCVPISNHLYFYWYRQILGQKVEFLVSFYNNEISEKSEIFDDQFSVERPDGSNFTLKIRSTKLEDSAMYFCATKLESSYEQYFGPGTRLTVT.

The rearrangement joins TRBV4-1 to TRBJ2-1, with 11 bases aligning to TRBD2. The CDR3 spans 16 residues. CDR1 and CDR2 from the germline V gene are MGHRA and YSYEKL. With V trimmed by 4 bases and J by 6 bases, 8 bases remained unmatched. CDR3 sequence reads: CASSPFLSGRANEQFF. CDR3 bases: TGCGCCAGCAGCCCCTTCCTTAGCGGGAGGGCCAATGAGCAGTTCTTC.

V usage is TRBV6-5 and J usage is TRBJ2-3; D not resolved. Per the germline V gene, CDR1 is MNHEY and CDR2 is SVGAGI. The CDR3 has 14 amino acids. Trimming took off 7 bases at V and 1 base at J, with 12 bases between the two ends. This chain's CDR3 is CASTRSLGTDTQYF. As DNA, the CDR3 is TGTGCCAGCACCCGAAGTTTAGGCACAGATACGCAGTATTTT.

The rearrangement links TRBV4-1 to TRBJ1-1; D is unresolved. The CDR3 totals 15 residues. V lost 0 bases and J 0 bases, leaving 8 bases between the germline ends. Germline V gene sequence: CDR1 MGHRA, CDR2 YSYEKL. CDR3 region: CASSQDVRVNTEAFF. CDR3 in DNA: TGCGCCAGCAGCCAAGATGTCAGAGTGAACACTGAAGCTTTCTTT.

This chain uses TRBV28 with TRBJ1-5; D not certain. V lost 7 bases and J lost 8, with 12 bases in between. The germline CDR1 and CDR2 sequences are MDHEN and SYDVKM. CDR3 size: 12 residues. The CDR3 loop is CASMRILEPQHF. The CDR3 DNA reads as TGTGCCAGCATGCGGATTTTGGAGCCCCAGCATTTT.

The chain combines TRBV28 with TRBJ1-2, with TRBD1 matching over 7 bases. This CDR3 region has 16 residues. The V gene's germline CDR1 is MDHEN and CDR2 SYDVKM. V was pared by 5 bases and J by 0 bases, with 9 bases of the junction left unmatched. The chain's CDR3 is CASSPGQYKANYGYTF. The CDR3 region has the DNA TGTGCCAGCAGTCCGGGACAGTATAAAGCTAACTATGGCTACACCTTC.

The rearrangement joins TRBV9 to TRBJ2-1; D uncertain. The germline CDR1 and CDR2 sequences are SGDLS and YYNGEE. V shed 0 bases and J shed 4 bases, with 14 bases lying between them. This CDR3 contains 16 residues. CDR3 amino acids: CASSVGGSGPYNEQFF. Written as DNA, the CDR3 is TGTGCCAGCAGCGTAGGGGGTAGTGGGCCTTACAATGAGCAGTTCTTC.

This sequence joins TRBV29-1 and TRBJ2-5; D is tentatively TRBD1 or TRBD2 (6 bases each). This CDR3 spans 16 amino acids. Between the trimmed V and J ends, which lost 7 bases and 6 bases, there was a span of 27 bases. Germline lookup yields CDR1 SQVTM and CDR2 ANQGSEA. In DNA, the CDR3 is TGCAGCGCCGCCGGGGAGGACAGTCGGGATTTGAAGACCCAGTACTTC. This gives the protein CSAAGEDSRDLKTQYF.

The V call is TRBV6-6, the J call TRBJ1-3, with TRBD1 matching 7 bases. Germline V gives CDR1 MNHNY, CDR2 SVGAGI (reference sequence). Losses at the gene ends were 4 bases for V and 4 bases for J; bases not matched to a gene: 10. The CDR3 spans 16 residues. The CDR3: CASSSSNRGSGNTIYF. The CDR3 bases are TGTGCCAGCAGTTCAAGTAACAGGGGTTCGGGAAACACCATATATTTT.

V usage is TRBV6-2 or TRBV6-3 and J usage is TRBJ2-1; TRBD1 matches 9 bases. CDR3 length: 16 amino acids. CDR1 MNHEY and CDR2 SVGEGT come from the germline V gene. Trimming cost V 5 bases and J 8 bases; bases outside gene matches: 13. The CDR3 sequence is CASSQLRTGAGDEQFF. The CDR3 bases are TGTGCCAGCAGTCAACTCAGGACAGGGGCGGGGGATGAGCAGTTCTTC.

The V call is TRBV28, the J call TRBJ1-3, with unresolved D. Per germline, CDR1 MDHEN and CDR2 SYDVKM. This CDR3 is built from 14 residues. V lost 3 bases and J 0 bases, leaving 6 bases between the germline ends. The CDR3 nucleotides are TGTGCCAGCAGTTTTGCAGGCTCTGGAAACACCATATATTTT. Translating gives CASSFAGSGNTIYF.

This chain connects TRBV28 to TRBJ1-2; TRBD1 matches at 8 bases. The CDR3 runs 17 residues. Germline V gene data show CDR1 as MDHEN and CDR2 as SYDVKM. Trimming at V came to 1 base and at J to 7 bases, leaving 14 bases not matched to a gene. In nucleotides, the CDR3 is TGTGCCAGCAGTTTATTTCCGGCAGGGGGCGCTTATAGTGGCTACACCTTC. Its protein is CASSLFPAGGAYSGYTF.

The V gene is TRBV7-9, the J gene TRBJ1-2; no firm D call. The CDR3 sequence is 15 residues long. Trimming shortened V by 5 bases and J by 7 bases, and 20 bases separated the two germline ends. Per the germline V gene, CDR1 is SEHNR and CDR2 is FQNEAQ (reference sequence). The CDR3 protein is CASSQLRAEDGGYTF. In nucleotides, the CDR3 is TGTGCCAGCAGCCAGCTTCGGGCCGAAGACGGTGGCTACACCTTC.

This chain links TRBV5-8 with TRBJ1-2; D gene ambiguous. V was trimmed by 5 bases and J by 6 bases, leaving 17 bases between them. This CDR3 contains 14 residues. Germline-derived CDR1 and CDR2 are SGHTS and YDEGEE. CDR3 protein: CASSPEWAGDGYTF. CDR3 bases: TGTGCCAGCAGTCCAGAGTGGGCAGGAGATGGCTACACCTTC.

The chain uses TRBV6-5 and TRBJ2-1; TRBD2 matches 12 bases. Germline V CDR1 and CDR2: MNHEY, SVGAGI. There are 16 residues in the CDR3. V was pared by 4 bases and J by 8 bases, with 9 bases of the junction left unmatched. CDR3 nucleotides: TGTGCCAGCAGTTCGCTAGCGGGAGGGCCCTCAGATGAGCAGTTCTTC. Its protein product is CASSSLAGGPSDEQFF.